A selection of T cell receptor beta chains follows, all from one sample in a study of technical replicates of blood from a handful of donors. Here immunoSEQ multiplex PCR was the method, and the copy in TCRdb shows in-frame clones only, minus some. This table holds about 97,000 clones, about 95% found once. Sample: T cells isolated from PBMCs. These receptors originate from a human donor in good health. Each CDR3 is given with its conserved first and last residue. A D gene is named only where the DNA matches it firmly. The size field is filled for only some rows; it gives once, few, many or a size class.

TRBJ2-1,TRBV4-1,TRBD2,.,CASSQPGLAGNEQFF,TGCGCCAGCAGCCAACCGGGACTAGCGGGCAATGAGCAGTTCTTC
TRBJ1-2,TRBV13,.,.,CASSLPDRSYTF,TGTGCCAGCAGCCTACCGGACAGAAGCTACACCTTC
TRBJ2-3,TRBV19,.,.,CASTTPGIRADTQYF,TGTGCCAGTACCACGCCAGGGATCAGGGCAGATACGCAGTATTTT
TRBJ2-7,TRBV5-1,.,once,CASSLTPAALATYEQYF,TGCGCCAGCAGCTTGACTCCTGCTGCACTAGCAACCTACGAGCAGTACTTC
TRBJ2-5,TRBV4-1,TRBD2,.,CASSQDGSGRSGTQYF,TGCGCCAGCAGCCAAGATGGGAGCGGGAGGTCAGGGACCCAGTACTTC
TRBJ2-2,TRBV11-3,.,.,CASSLAGGELFF,TGTGCCAGCAGCTTAGCGGGAGGGGAGCTGTTTTTT
TRBJ1-4,TRBV5-4,.,.,CASSPRTATNEKLFF,TGTGCCAGCAGCCCAAGGACAGCAACTAATGAAAAACTGTTTTTT
TRBJ2-2,TRBV30,TRBD2,.,CAWSVAGAPRGTGELFF,TGTGCCTGGAGTGTGGCGGGAGCCCCTCGAGGCACCGGGGAGCTGTTTTTT
TRBJ2-1,TRBV9,.,.,CASSVGTSYNEQFF,TGTGCCAGCAGCGTAGGGACTTCCTACAATGAGCAGTTCTTC
TRBJ2-1,TRBV4-2,TRBD2,.,CASSPGTSGYNEQFF,TGTGCCAGCAGCCCTGGGACTAGCGGGTACAATGAGCAGTTCTTC
TRBJ2-1,TRBV27,.,.,CASSLSFGDWEFF,TGTGCCAGCAGTTTATCATTCGGGGACTGGGAGTTCTTC
TRBJ2-1,TRBV21-1,.,.,CASSSSGRDYHSYNEQFF,TGTGCCAGCTCCTCAAGCGGGAGGGACTACCACTCCTACAATGAGCAGTTCTTC
TRBJ1-2,TRBV11-2,TRBD1,.,CASSSNRGSNYGYTF,TGTGCCAGCAGCTCAAACAGGGGCTCTAACTATGGCTACACCTTC
TRBJ2-7,TRBV7-2,TRBD2,.,CASSSGLGLYEQYF,TGTGCCAGCAGTTCAGGACTAGGTCTCTACGAGCAGTACTTC
TRBJ1-2,TRBV6-4,.,.,CASSDSLLSYGYTF,TGTGCCAGCAGTGACTCCTTGTTGAGCTATGGCTACACCTTC
TRBJ1-3,TRBV19,.,once,CASGPPGRDGNTIYF,TGTGCCAGTGGCCCCCCAGGCAGGGATGGAAACACCATATATTTT
TRBJ2-3,TRBV4-1,TRBD2,.,CASSPFTSGRAEDTQYF,TGCGCCAGCAGCCCCTTTACTAGCGGGAGGGCCGAAGATACGCAGTATTTT
TRBJ2-3,TRBV5-4,TRBD2,.,CASSGGGRDTQYF,TGTGCCAGCAGCGGCGGGGGGAGAGATACGCAGTATTTT
TRBJ2-7,TRBV5-4,TRBD2,.,CASSRGLAGPYEQYF,TGTGCCAGCAGCCGCGGACTAGCGGGACCCTACGAGCAGTACTTC
TRBJ1-4,TRBV21-1,.,.,CASSTGQEGEKLFF,TGTGCCAGCAGCACGGGACAGGAGGGTGAAAAACTGTTTTTT
TRBJ2-7,TRBV5-1,TRBD2,once,CASSLGGTRVPDEQYF,TGCGCCAGCAGCTTGGGGGGGACTAGGGTACCAGACGAGCAGTACTTC
TRBJ2-7,TRBV7-2,TRBD2,.,CASSHRLAGAVQYF,TGTGCCAGCAGCCATCGACTAGCGGGAGCGGTGCAGTACTTC
TRBJ2-1,TRBV5-1,TRBD2,.,CASSFTLAGGEQFF,TGCGCCAGCAGCTTTACACTAGCGGGAGGAGAGCAGTTCTTC
TRBJ2-3,TRBV6-6,.,.,CASSPSGDTQYF,TGTGCCAGCAGCCCCTCGGGAGATACGCAGTATTTT
TRBJ2-3,TRBV9,TRBD2,.,CASSVAWTSRETDTQYF,TGTGCCAGCAGCGTCGCCTGGACTAGCCGGGAAACAGATACGCAGTATTTT
TRBJ1-1,TRBV6-5,.,.,CASSLQGTTEAFF,TGTGCCAGCAGTTTGCAGGGTACTACTGAAGCTTTCTTT
TRBJ1-1,TRBV4-1,.,few,CASSRGGTTEAFF,TGCGCCAGCAGCCGGGGGGGGACCACTGAAGCTTTCTTT
TRBJ1-3,TRBV5-1,.,.,CASSRTESGNTIYF,TGCGCCAGCAGCCGGACAGAATCTGGAAACACCATATATTTT
TRBJ2-1,TRBV27,TRBD1,.,CASSSTLTGSRYNEQFF,TGTGCCAGCAGTTCGACCCTGACAGGGTCAAGATACAATGAGCAGTTCTTC
TRBJ2-3,TRBV9,TRBD2,.,CASSVDGGSADTQYF,TGTGCCAGCAGCGTAGACGGCGGGAGTGCAGATACGCAGTATTTT
TRBJ2-3,TRBV19,TRBD2,.,CASSIEGLAATDTQYF,TGTGCCAGTAGTATAGAAGGACTAGCGGCCACAGATACGCAGTATTTT
TRBJ1-5,TRBV7-2,.,.,CASSLEAGSNQPQHF,TGTGCCAGCAGCTTGGAGGCTGGGAGCAATCAGCCCCAGCATTTT
TRBJ2-5,TRBV6-6,.,.,CASSSYLGGPEETQYF,TGTGCCAGCAGTAGCTACTTGGGGGGGCCCGAGGAGACCCAGTACTTC
TRBJ1-1,TRBV7-3,TRBD1,.,CASSFRGRGTEAFF,TGTGCCAGCAGCTTCAGGGGGCGCGGAACTGAAGCTTTCTTT
TRBJ1-3,TRBV28,.,once,CASIQPTGSGGNTIYF,TGTGCCAGCATCCAGCCCACAGGGTCCGGCGGAAACACCATATATTTT
TRBJ2-6,TRBV6-5,.,.,CASSSRFSGANVLTF,TGTGCCAGCAGCTCCAGATTCTCTGGGGCCAACGTCCTGACTTTC
TRBJ1-4,TRBV18,.,.,CASSPFRGRDEKLFF,TGTGCCAGCTCACCCTTCAGGGGAAGGGATGAAAAACTGTTTTTT
TRBJ2-1,TRBV27,.,.,CASSLTGSGLNSYNEQFF,TGTGCCAGCAGTTTGACAGGTAGTGGCCTAAACTCCTACAATGAGCAGTTCTTC
TRBJ2-5,TRBV29-1,TRBD2,.,CSVLMASGSGGETQYF,TGCAGCGTCCTTATGGCTAGCGGGAGCGGTGGAGAGACCCAGTACTTC
TRBJ2-1,TRBV7-7,.,.,CASSLDGTKANEQFF,TGTGCTAGCAGCTTAGACGGGACAAAAGCGAATGAGCAGTTCTTC
TRBJ2-3,TRBV11-2,TRBD2,.,CASNLGLASDTQYF,TGTGCCAGCAACTTGGGACTAGCGTCAGATACGCAGTATTTT
TRBJ1-5,TRBV19,TRBD1,.,CASSIQGAYNQPQHF,TGTGCCAGTAGTATACAGGGGGCTTATAATCAGCCCCAGCATTTT
TRBJ1-1,TRBV28,.,.,CASSLFQGGNTEAFF,TGTGCCAGCAGTTTATTCCAGGGAGGGAACACTGAAGCTTTCTTT
TRBJ2-4,TRBV2,.,.,CASTSSHIQYF,TGTGCCAGCACAAGCTCTCACATTCAGTACTTC
TRBJ1-5,TRBV2,TRBD1,.,CASSATGGWPQHF,TGTGCCAGCAGCGCTACAGGGGGCTGGCCCCAGCATTTT
TRBJ2-3,TRBV27,TRBD2,.,CASSSSGGGDTQYF,TGTGCCAGCAGTTCGTCGGGGGGAGGCGATACGCAGTATTTT
TRBJ1-5,TRBV6-1,.,.,CASSEVGEGSQPQHF,TGTGCCAGCAGTGAAGTAGGGGAGGGGAGTCAGCCCCAGCATTTT
TRBJ1-3,TRBV6-1,TRBD1,.,CATRDRVKDTIYF,TGTGCCACCCGGGACAGGGTTAAGGACACCATATATTTT
TRBJ2-2,TRBV19,.,.,CASAANTNTGELFF,TGTGCCAGTGCAGCGAACACGAACACCGGGGAGCTGTTTTTT
TRBJ1-1,TRBV15,.,few,CATSRGTAEAFF,TGTGCCACCAGCAGAGGTACAGCTGAAGCTTTCTTT